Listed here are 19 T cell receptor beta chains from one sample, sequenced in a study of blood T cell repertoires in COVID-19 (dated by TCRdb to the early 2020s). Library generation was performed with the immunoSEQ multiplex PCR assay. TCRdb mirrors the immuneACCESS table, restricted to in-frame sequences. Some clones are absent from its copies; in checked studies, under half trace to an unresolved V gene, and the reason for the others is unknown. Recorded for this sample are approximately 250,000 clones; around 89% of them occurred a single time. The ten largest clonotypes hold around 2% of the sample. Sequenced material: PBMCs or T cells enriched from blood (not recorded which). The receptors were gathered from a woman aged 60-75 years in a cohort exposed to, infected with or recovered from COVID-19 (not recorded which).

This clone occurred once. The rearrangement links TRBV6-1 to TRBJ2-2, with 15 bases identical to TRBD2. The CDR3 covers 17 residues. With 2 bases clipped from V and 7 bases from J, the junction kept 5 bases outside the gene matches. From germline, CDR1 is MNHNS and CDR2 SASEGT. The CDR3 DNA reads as TGTGCCAGCAGTGAAAGGACTAGCGGGAGGGCGATCGGGGAGCTGTTTTTT. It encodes CASSERTSGRAIGELFF.

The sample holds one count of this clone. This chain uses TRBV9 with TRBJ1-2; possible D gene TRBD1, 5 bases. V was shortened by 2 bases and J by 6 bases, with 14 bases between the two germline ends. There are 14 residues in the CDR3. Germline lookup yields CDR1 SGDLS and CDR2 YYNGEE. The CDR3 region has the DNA TGTGCCAGCAGCGTTGACCGACAGACCAATGGCTACACCTTC. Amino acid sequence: CASSVDRQTNGYTF.

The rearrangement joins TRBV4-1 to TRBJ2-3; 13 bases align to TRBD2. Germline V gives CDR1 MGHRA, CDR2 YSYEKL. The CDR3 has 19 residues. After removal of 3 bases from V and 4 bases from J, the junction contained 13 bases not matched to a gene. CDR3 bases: TGCGCCAGCAGCCACCCTGGGACTAGCGGGAAGGTCAGGGCAGATACGCAGTATTTT. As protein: CASSHPGTSGKVRADTQYF.

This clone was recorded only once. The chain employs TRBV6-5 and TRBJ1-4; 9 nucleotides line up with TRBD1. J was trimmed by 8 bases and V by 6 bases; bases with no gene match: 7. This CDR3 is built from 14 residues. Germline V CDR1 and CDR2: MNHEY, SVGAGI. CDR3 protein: CASRPQGAGEKLFF. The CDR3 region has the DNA TGTGCCAGCAGACCACAGGGGGCGGGGGAAAAACTGTTTTTT.

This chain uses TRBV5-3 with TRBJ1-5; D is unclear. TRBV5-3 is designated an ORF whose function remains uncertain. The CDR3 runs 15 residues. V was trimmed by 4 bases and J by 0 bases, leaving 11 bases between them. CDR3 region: CARSEPRYSNQPQHF. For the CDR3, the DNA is TGTGCCAGAAGCGAACCCCGGTATAGCAATCAGCCCCAGCATTTT.

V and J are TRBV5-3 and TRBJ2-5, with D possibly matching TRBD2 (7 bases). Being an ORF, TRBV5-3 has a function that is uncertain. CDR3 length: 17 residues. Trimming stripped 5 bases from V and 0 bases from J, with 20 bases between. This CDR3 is CARRGGAGLANQETQYF. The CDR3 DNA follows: TGTGCCAGAAGAGGGGGGGCGGGTCTAGCGAACCAAGAGACCCAGTACTTC.

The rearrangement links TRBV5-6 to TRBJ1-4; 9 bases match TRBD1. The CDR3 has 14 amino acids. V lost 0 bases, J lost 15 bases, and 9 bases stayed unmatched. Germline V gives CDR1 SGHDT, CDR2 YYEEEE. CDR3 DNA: TGTGCCAGCAGCTTGGAAGGGACAGGGATTAAATTGTTTTTT. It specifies CASSLEGTGIKLFF.

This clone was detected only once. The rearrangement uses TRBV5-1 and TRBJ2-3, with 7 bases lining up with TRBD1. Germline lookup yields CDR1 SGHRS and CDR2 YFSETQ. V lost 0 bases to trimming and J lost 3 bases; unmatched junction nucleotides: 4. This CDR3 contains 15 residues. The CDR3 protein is CASSLEGGRTDTQYF. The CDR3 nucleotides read TGCGCCAGCAGCTTGGAAGGGGGCAGGACAGATACGCAGTATTTT.

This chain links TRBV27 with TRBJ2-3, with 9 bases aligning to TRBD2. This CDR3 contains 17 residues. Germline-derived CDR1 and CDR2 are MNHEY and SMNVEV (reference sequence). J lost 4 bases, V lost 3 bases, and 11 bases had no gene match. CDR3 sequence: CASSFSLGIAGADTQYF. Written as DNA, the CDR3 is TGTGCCAGCAGTTTTTCCCTCGGAATAGCGGGAGCAGATACGCAGTATTTT.

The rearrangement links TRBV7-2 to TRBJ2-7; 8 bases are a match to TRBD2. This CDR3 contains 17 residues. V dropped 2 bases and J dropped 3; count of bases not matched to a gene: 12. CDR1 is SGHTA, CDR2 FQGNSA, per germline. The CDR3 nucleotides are TGTGCCAGCAGCTTACGGAGGACTAGCCGAGAGATCTACGAGCAGTACTTC. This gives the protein CASSLRRTSREIYEQYF.

The chain's CDR3 is CASSHYRVGNQPQHF. CDR3 nucleotide sequence: TGCGCCAGCAGCCACTACAGGGTAGGCAATCAGCCCCAGCATTTT. The rearrangement links TRBV4-1 to TRBJ1-5; perhaps TRBD1 as D (6 bases). The germline V gene has CDR1 MGHRA and CDR2 YSYEKL. V shed 3 bases and J shed 2 bases, with 11 bases lying between them. The CDR3 consists of 15 residues.

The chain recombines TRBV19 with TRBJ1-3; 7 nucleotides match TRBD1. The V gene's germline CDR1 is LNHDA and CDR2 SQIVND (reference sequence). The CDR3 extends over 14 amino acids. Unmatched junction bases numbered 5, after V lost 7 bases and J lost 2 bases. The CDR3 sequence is CASTRGQTGNTIYF. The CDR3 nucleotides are TGTGCCAGTACGCGGGGACAGACTGGAAACACCATATATTTT.

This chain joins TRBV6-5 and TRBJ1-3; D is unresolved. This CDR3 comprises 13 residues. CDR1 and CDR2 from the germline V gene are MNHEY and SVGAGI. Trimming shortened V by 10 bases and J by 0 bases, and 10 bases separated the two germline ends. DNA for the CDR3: TGTGCCACAAAAGAGAGCTCTGGAAACACCATATATTTT. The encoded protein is CATKESSGNTIYF.

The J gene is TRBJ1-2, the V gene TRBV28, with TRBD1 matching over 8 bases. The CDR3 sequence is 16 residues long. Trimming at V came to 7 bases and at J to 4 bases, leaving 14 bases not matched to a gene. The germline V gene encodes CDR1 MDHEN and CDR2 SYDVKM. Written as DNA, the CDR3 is TGTGCCAGCAACACCCCGGGACAGGAGAACACCTATGGCTACACCTTC. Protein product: CASNTPGQENTYGYTF.

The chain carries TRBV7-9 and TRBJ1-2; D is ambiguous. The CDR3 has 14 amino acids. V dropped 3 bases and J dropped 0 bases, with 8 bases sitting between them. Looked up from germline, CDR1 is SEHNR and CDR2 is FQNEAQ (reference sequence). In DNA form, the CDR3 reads TGTGCCAGCAGCTTTGTTCAGTCTAACTATGGCTACACCTTC. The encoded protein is CASSFVQSNYGYTF.

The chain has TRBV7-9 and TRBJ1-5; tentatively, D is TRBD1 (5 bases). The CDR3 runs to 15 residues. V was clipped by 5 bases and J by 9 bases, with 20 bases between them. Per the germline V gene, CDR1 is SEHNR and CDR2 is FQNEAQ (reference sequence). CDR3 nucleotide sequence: TGTGCCAGCAGCCTGCGGGAGCAGGGTTTCGGGCCCCAGCATTTT. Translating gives CASSLREQGFGPQHF.

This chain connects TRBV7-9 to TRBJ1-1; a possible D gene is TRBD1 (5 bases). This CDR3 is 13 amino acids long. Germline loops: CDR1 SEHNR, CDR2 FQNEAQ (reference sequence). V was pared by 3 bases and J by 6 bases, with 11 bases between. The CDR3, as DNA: TGTGCCAGCAGCTTTAACTCGGGGGCTGAAGCTTTCTTT. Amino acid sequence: CASSFNSGAEAFF.

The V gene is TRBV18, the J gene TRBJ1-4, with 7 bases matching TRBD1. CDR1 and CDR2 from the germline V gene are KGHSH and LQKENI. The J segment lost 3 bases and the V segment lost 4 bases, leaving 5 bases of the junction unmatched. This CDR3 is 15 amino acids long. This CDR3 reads CASSLNQGANEKLFF. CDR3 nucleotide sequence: TGTGCCAGCTCACTAAACCAGGGGGCTAATGAAAAACTGTTTTTT.

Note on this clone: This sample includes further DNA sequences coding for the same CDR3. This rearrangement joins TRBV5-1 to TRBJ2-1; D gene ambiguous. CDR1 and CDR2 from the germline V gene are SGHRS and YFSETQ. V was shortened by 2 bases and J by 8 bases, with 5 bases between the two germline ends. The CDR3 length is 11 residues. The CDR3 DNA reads TGCGCCAGCAGCTTCAAATATGAGCAGTTCTTC. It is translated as CASSFKYEQFF.